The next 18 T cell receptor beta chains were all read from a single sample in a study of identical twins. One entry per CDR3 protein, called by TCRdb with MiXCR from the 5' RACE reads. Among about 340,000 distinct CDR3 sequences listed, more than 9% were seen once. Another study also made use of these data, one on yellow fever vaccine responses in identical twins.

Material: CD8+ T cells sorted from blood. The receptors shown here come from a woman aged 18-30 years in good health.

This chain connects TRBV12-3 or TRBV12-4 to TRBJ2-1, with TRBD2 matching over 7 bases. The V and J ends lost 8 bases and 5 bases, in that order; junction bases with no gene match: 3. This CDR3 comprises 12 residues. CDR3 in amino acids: CASGRVHNEQFF. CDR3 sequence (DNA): TGTGCCAGCGGGAGGGTCCACAATGAGCAGTTCTTC.

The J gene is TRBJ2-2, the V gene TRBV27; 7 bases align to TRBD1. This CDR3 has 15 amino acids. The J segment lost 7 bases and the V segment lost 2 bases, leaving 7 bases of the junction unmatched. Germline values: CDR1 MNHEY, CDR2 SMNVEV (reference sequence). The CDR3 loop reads CASSLKRGQGGELFF. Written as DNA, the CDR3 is TGTGCCAGCAGTTTAAAGAGGGGGCAAGGCGGGGAGCTGTTTTTT.

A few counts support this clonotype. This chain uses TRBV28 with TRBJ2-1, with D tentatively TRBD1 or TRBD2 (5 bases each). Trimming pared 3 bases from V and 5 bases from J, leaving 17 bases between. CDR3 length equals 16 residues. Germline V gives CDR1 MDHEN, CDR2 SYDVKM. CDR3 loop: CASSFYPGTPDNEQFF. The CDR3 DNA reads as TGTGCCAGCAGTTTTTATCCCGGGACCCCAGACAATGAGCAGTTCTTC.

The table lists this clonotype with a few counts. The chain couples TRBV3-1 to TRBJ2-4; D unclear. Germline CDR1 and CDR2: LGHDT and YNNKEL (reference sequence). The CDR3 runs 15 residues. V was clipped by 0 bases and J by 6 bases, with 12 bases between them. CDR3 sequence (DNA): TGTGCCAGCAGCCAAGAAGATACGCCTCGAAACATTCAGTACTTC. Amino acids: CASSQEDTPRNIQYF.

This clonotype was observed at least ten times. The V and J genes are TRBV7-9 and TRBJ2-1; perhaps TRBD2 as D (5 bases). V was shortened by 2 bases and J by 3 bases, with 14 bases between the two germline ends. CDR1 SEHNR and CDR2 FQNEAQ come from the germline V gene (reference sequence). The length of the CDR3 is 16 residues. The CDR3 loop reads CASSLWSGGSYNEQFF. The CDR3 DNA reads TGTGCCAGCAGCTTATGGAGCGGAGGAAGCTACAATGAGCAGTTCTTC.

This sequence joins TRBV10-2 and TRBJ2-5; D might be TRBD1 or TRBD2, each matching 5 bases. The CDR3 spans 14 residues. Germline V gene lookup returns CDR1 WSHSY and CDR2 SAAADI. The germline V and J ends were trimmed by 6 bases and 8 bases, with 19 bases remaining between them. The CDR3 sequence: CASSPSSLGDTQYF. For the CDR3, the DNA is TGCGCCAGCAGCCCATCGTCATTGGGGGATACCCAGTACTTC.

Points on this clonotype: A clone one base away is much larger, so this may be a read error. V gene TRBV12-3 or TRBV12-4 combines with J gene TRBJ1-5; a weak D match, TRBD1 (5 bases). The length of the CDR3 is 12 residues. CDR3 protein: CGSSPRVMPQHF. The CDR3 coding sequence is TGTGGCAGCAGCCCCAGGGTCATGCCCCAGCATTTT.

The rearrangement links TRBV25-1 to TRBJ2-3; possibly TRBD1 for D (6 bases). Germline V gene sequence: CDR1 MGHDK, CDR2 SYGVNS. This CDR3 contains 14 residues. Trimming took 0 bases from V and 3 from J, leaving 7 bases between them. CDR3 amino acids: CASSEYRGTDTQYF. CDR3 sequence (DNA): TGTGCCAGCAGTGAATATAGGGGGACAGATACGCAGTATTTT.

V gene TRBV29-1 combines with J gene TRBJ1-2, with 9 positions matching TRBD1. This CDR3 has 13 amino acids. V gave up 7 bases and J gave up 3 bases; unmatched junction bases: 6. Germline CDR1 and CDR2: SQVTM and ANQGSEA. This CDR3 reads CSARTGEDYGYTF. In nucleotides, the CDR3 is TGCAGCGCTAGGACAGGGGAAGACTATGGCTACACCTTC.

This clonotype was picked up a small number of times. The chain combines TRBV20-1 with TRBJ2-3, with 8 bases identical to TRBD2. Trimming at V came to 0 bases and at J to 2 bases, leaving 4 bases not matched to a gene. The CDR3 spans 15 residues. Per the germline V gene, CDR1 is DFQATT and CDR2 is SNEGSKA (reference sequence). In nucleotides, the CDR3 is TGCAGTGCTAGAGATACTAGCGGTTACACAGATACGCAGTATTTT. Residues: CSARDTSGYTDTQYF.

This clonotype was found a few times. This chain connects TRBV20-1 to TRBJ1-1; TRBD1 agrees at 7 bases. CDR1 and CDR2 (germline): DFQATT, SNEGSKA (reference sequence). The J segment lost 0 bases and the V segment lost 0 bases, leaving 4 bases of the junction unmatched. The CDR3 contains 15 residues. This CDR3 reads CSARDWDRVNTEAFF. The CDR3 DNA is TGCAGTGCTAGAGATTGGGACAGAGTGAACACTGAAGCTTTCTTT.

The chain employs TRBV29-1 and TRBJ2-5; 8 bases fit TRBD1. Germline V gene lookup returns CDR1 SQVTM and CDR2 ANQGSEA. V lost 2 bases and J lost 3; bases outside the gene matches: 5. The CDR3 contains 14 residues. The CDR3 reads CSVEPDRVEETQYF. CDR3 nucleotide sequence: TGCAGCGTTGAACCGGACAGGGTTGAAGAGACCCAGTACTTC.

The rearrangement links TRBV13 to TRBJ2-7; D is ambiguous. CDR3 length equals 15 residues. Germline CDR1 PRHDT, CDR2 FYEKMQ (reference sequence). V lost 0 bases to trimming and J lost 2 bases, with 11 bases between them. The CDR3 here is CASSLGKRLPYEQYV. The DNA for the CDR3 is TGTGCCAGCAGCTTAGGAAAGCGATTACCCTACGAGCAGTACGTC.

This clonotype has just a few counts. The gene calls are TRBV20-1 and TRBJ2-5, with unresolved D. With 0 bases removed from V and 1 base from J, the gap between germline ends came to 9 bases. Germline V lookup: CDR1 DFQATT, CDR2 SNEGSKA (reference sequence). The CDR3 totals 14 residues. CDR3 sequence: CSARDGWGQETQYF. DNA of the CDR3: TGCAGTGCTAGAGATGGCTGGGGCCAAGAGACCCAGTACTTC.

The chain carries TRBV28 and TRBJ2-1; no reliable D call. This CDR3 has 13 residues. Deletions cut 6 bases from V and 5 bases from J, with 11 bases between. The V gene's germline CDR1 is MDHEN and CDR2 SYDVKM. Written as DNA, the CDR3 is TGTGCCAGCAGCTCGGAGTACAACAATGAGCAGTTCTTC. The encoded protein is CASSSEYNNEQFF.

CDR3 sequence reads: CAIAQNTEAFF. In nucleotides, the CDR3 is TGTGCCATCGCCCAAAACACTGAAGCTTTCTTT. The rearrangement links TRBV12-3 or TRBV12-4 to TRBJ1-1, with D uncertain. The CDR3 is 11 residues long. Trimming cost V 10 bases and J 2 bases, with 8 bases left between them.

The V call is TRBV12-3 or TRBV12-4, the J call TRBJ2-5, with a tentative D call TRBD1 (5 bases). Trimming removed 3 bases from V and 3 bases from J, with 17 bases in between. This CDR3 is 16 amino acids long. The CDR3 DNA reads TGTGCCAGCAGTTTCGGTCTGAAGGGGTCGAAAGAGACCCAGTACTTC. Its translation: CASSFGLKGSKETQYF.

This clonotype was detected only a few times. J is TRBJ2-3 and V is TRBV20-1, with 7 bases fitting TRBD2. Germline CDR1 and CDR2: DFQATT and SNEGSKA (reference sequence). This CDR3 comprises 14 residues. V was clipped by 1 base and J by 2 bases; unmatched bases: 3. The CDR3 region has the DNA TGCAGTGCTAGAGGGGAGGGCAACACAGATACGCAGTATTTT. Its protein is CSARGEGNTDTQYF.